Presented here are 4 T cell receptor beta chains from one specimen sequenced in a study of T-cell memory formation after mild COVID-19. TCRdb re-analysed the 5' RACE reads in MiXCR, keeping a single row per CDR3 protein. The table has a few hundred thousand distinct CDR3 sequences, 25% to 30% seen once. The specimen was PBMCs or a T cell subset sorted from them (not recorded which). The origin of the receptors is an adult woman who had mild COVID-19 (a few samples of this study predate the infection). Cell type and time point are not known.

Written as DNA, the CDR3 is TGTGCCAGCAGCTTAGACAGGCCCCGATCCTACGAGCAGTACTTC. Protein: CASSLDRPRSYEQYF. The chain carries TRBV4-2 and TRBJ2-7, with D perhaps TRBD1 (6 bases). Deletions cut 5 bases from V and 1 base from J, with 15 bases between. CDR3 length: 15 residues. The germline gives CDR1 LGHNA, CDR2 YNFKEQ.

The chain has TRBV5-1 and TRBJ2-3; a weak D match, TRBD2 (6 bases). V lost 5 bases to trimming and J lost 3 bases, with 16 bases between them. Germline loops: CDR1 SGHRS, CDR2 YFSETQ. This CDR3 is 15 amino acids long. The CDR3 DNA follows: TGCGCCAGCAGGGAAACGACTAGTAAGACAGATACGCAGTATTTT. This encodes CASRETTSKTDTQYF.

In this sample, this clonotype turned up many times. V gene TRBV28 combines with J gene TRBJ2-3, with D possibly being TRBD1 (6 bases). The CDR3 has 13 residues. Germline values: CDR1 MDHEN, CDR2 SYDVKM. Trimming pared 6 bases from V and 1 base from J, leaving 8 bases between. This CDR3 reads CASRPGGTDTQYF. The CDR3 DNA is TGTGCCAGCAGACCAGGGGGCACAGATACGCAGTATTTT.

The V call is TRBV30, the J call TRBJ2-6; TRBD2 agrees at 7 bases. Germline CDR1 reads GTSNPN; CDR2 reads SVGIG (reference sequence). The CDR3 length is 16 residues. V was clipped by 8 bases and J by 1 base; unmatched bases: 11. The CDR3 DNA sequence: TGTGCCGGTCGGGGGGTTGCTACTTCTGGGGCCAACGTCCTGACTTTC. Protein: CAGRGVATSGANVLTF.